This TCR beta chain was documented in a study of human T cells and chemical hapten exposure (dated by TCRdb to about 2021). Study-wide context: For sensitization, 2% DPC in acetone was applied to an approximately 2 cm by approximately 2 cm area of upper inner arm skin. Weekly therapeutic DPC doses were additionally applied to the scalp of patients throughout the roughly 24-week study period. Patch testing on the upper back used Finn chambers containing 0.01% DPC, with scoring done after 6 days according to International Contact Dermatitis Research Group standards. Most of the patients in the cohort were female, and the cohort covered alopecia areata with under or over 50% scalp involvement, alopecia totalis and alopecia universalis. Libraries were combined into a pool for sequencing, and differences in TCR yield between samples came mainly from small differences in library volumes within the pool. The study tracked peripheral blood TCR repertoire changes in vivo during primary and secondary sensitization to the hapten diphenylcyclopropenone (DPC) in alopecia patients. Blood was sampled from patients pre-sensitization (week 0) and at 2, 6 and about 24 weeks after DPC sensitization. Blood for TCR sequencing was provided by twenty-nine alopecia patients at one to four time points (pre-sensitization, 2, 6 and 24 weeks).

This sample's time point label indicates: patch test 1, 2 weeks after DPC sensitization. The treatment or condition label corresponds to: therapeutic diphenylcyclopropenone sensitization with weekly scalp DPC. At each patch-test visit, blood was drawn before the patch test was applied. Eligible patients were aged 18 to 70, diagnosed with alopecia, deemed suitable for DPC therapy, and excluded if pregnant. Unfractionated whole blood was collected in Tempus Blood RNA tubes, and total RNA was extracted from that blood. This clonotype was detected ten times or more. Its cognate antigen has yet to be identified. No base quality values were provided; no much bigger clone lies one nucleotide off. V loses 5 bases of germline sequence and J loses 7 bases, and the interval between the two ends is 15 bases. CDR1 LGHDT and CDR2 YNNKEL are derived from the germline V gene (reference sequence). The CDR3 runs 15 amino acids, cysteine and phenylalanine included. The entry retains the CDR3 DNA only, 45 bases that are in frame from base 1.

The library relied on RACE. The data were produced on a NextSeq 500. During library preparation, unique molecular identifiers were attached to individual cDNA molecules so that TCRs could be counted quantitatively and reproducibly. Each blood RNA sample was used to sequence both TCR alpha and TCR beta chains. From the authors' description of their analysis: The median number of TCRs per sample was roughly 100,000, ranging from roughly 23,224 to 690,600. V, J and CDR3 annotation of the TCR reads was carried out using the Decombinator software suite. Every sample was subsampled to the same number of TCRs (28,000) for the PS versus PT1 abundance plots. TCRs were defined as expanded if absent before sensitization and observed at least eight times at the 2-week time point. Clones were called with MiXCR by TCRdb after fastp trimmed the public reads at Q25, and only in-frame beta chains were retained. Identical CDR3 protein sequences are pooled into one entry, listed with their most common genes and DNA. Clone size and V and J calls follow TCRdb, not the original study. This sample gives roughly 120,000 distinct CDR3 sequences in total; about an eighth of them show up just once. Around 1.4% of the sample lies in the top ten.

Points the paper makes about the study in general: Expanded TCRs formed significantly more large CDR3 similarity clusters than pre-sensitization or healthy control sets, consistent with antigen-driven responses. The number of TCRs above 1 in 1000 frequency did not change with DPC sensitization; there was no evidence of global repertoire structure alterations. A positive correlation was found between the number of PT1 expanded TCRs and patch test score, with significance reached at thresholds 8, 16 and 32 but not 4. Alopecia, a presumed autoimmune disease, was present in all patients, so the immune response of the patients might differ from that of healthy individuals. Repeated subsampling changed both the strength of the expansion versus patch-test correlation and the threshold at which that correlation became significant.

The chain couples TRBV3-1 to TRBJ1-6; the D gene is not confidently resolved. Sequencing used whole blood, obtained in connection with sensitization to the hapten diphenylcyclopropenone (DPC). The sequence was collected from a woman between 50 and 59 years old with alopecia areata. Some clones in this sample may be carry-over from other donors' samples. In nucleotides, the sequence is TGTGCCAGCAGCGGGCGTGGGAGAGTGAATTCACCCCTCCACTTT. Its product reads: CASSGRGRVNSPLHF. Where the CDR3 stops, the reference TRBV3-1 and TRBJ1-6 genes take over; the full variable domain is DTAVSQTPKYLVTQMGNDKSIKCEQNLGHDTMYWYKQDSKKFLKIMFSYNNKELIINETVPNRFSPKSPDKAHLNLHINSLELGDSAVYFCASSGRGRVNSPLHFGNGTRLTVT.